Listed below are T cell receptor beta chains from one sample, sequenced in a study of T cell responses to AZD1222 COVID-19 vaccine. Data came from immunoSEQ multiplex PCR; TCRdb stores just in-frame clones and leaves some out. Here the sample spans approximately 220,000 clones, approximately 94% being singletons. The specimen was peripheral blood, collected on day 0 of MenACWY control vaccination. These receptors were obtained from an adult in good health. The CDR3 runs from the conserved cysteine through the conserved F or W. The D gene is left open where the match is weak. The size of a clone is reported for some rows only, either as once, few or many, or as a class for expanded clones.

CDR3nt: TGTGCCAGCAGCCAAGTGACAGCTTCTGGGGCCAACGTCCTGACTTTC; CDR3aa: CASSQVTASGANVLTF; j_gene: TRBJ2-6; abundance: .; d_gene: .; v_gene: TRBV3-1/TRBV3-2
CDR3nt: TGCGCCAGCAGTGAGTCTGGGGGGGTCGGCTACACCTTC; CDR3aa: CASSESGGVGYTF; j_gene: TRBJ1-2; abundance: .; d_gene: .; v_gene: TRBV10-1
CDR3nt: TGTGCCAGCAGCCCTACAGAAGGCTACTATGGCTACACCTTC; CDR3aa: CASSPTEGYYGYTF; j_gene: TRBJ1-2; abundance: .; d_gene: .; v_gene: TRBV28
CDR3nt: TGCAGCGTTGAATCGCGGGGGGGCAGAGAGACCCAGTACTTC; CDR3aa: CSVESRGGRETQYF; j_gene: TRBJ2-5; abundance: once; d_gene: TRBD2; v_gene: TRBV29-1
CDR3nt: TGTGCCAGTAGTATGGGGACAGGGAGCAATCAGCCCCAGCATTTT; CDR3aa: CASSMGTGSNQPQHF; j_gene: TRBJ1-5; abundance: .; d_gene: TRBD1; v_gene: TRBV19
CDR3nt: TGTGCCAGCCGGTTGAACACCGGGGAGCTGTTTTTT; CDR3aa: CASRLNTGELFF; j_gene: TRBJ2-2; abundance: .; d_gene: .; v_gene: TRBV5-4
CDR3nt: TGTGCCAGCAGCCCGCAAGGCAGGGGTCAGCCCCAGCATTTT; CDR3aa: CASSPQGRGQPQHF; j_gene: TRBJ1-5; abundance: .; d_gene: .; v_gene: TRBV3-1/TRBV3-2
CDR3nt: TGCGCCAGCAGCCAAGGCGGATACAGGGACTATGGCTACACCTTC; CDR3aa: CASSQGGYRDYGYTF; j_gene: TRBJ1-2; abundance: .; d_gene: .; v_gene: TRBV4-1
CDR3nt: TGCGCCAGCGGAGATACCCGGGACCCTAATTCACCCCTCCACTTT; CDR3aa: CASGDTRDPNSPLHF; j_gene: TRBJ1-6; abundance: few; d_gene: .; v_gene: TRBV5-1
CDR3nt: TGTGCCAGCAGTCCCACAGGGAGGGCGAATGGCTACACCTTC; CDR3aa: CASSPTGRANGYTF; j_gene: TRBJ1-2; abundance: once; d_gene: .; v_gene: TRBV28
CDR3nt: TGTGCCTGGGACCGGGGACAGGGGTTAAATGAGCAGTTCTTC; CDR3aa: CAWDRGQGLNEQFF; j_gene: TRBJ2-1; abundance: .; d_gene: TRBD1; v_gene: TRBV30
CDR3nt: TGCGCCAGCAGCGTCCAAGGCGATGCTAACTATGGCTACACCTTC; CDR3aa: CASSVQGDANYGYTF; j_gene: TRBJ1-2; abundance: .; d_gene: .; v_gene: TRBV5-1
CDR3nt: TGTGCCAGCAGCTTAAAAACCCAGGCTAGCAGTAAAGATACGCAGTATTTT; CDR3aa: CASSLKTQASSKDTQYF; j_gene: TRBJ2-3; abundance: .; d_gene: .; v_gene: TRBV7-3
CDR3nt: TGTGCCAGCAGTTTAGTTCAGCGGAACACTGAAGCTTTCTTT; CDR3aa: CASSLVQRNTEAFF; j_gene: TRBJ1-1; abundance: .; d_gene: .; v_gene: TRBV28
CDR3nt: TGTGCCAGCTCACTCGGGACAGGGGGCGGTGAGCAGTTCTTC; CDR3aa: CASSLGTGGGEQFF; j_gene: TRBJ2-1; abundance: .; d_gene: TRBD1; v_gene: TRBV18
CDR3nt: TGCGCCAGCAGCCCGGGGACGAGTAGGGGTTCGCCCCAGCATTTT; CDR3aa: CASSPGTSRGSPQHF; j_gene: TRBJ1-5; abundance: .; d_gene: .; v_gene: TRBV5-1
CDR3nt: TGTGCCAGCTCCACGACTAGCGTAGGCCGGGAGACCCAGTACTTC; CDR3aa: CASSTTSVGRETQYF; j_gene: TRBJ2-5; abundance: .; d_gene: TRBD2; v_gene: TRBV18
CDR3nt: TGTGCCAGCTCACCAACGGGGGCCAAACCCTCCTACGAGCAGTACTTC; CDR3aa: CASSPTGAKPSYEQYF; j_gene: TRBJ2-7; abundance: .; d_gene: .; v_gene: TRBV18
CDR3nt: TGCGCCAGCAGCCTTTCAGCGGGGGGGAACACCGGGGAGCTGTTTTTT; CDR3aa: CASSLSAGGNTGELFF; j_gene: TRBJ2-2; abundance: .; d_gene: TRBD2; v_gene: TRBV4-3
CDR3nt: TGTGCCTGGAGTCCAGGGGTATTGACCTACGAGCAGTACTTC; CDR3aa: CAWSPGVLTYEQYF; j_gene: TRBJ2-7; abundance: .; d_gene: .; v_gene: TRBV30
CDR3nt: TGCGCCAGCAGCCAAGCGGGAGAGGGGTACAATGAGCAGTTCTTC; CDR3aa: CASSQAGEGYNEQFF; j_gene: TRBJ2-1; abundance: .; d_gene: .; v_gene: TRBV4-3
CDR3nt: TGTGCCAGCAGTCCAGGGGTGTCCTATAATTCACCCCTCCACTTT; CDR3aa: CASSPGVSYNSPLHF; j_gene: TRBJ1-6; abundance: .; d_gene: .; v_gene: TRBV6-5
CDR3nt: TGTGCCAGCAGCCCGCCCGGGGGTAGCAATCAGCCCCAGCATTTT; CDR3aa: CASSPPGGSNQPQHF; j_gene: TRBJ1-5; abundance: once; d_gene: .; v_gene: TRBV7-9
CDR3nt: TGTGCCAGCAGCCGGGCGGGGAAGGGAAGCAATCAGCCCCAGCATTTT; CDR3aa: CASSRAGKGSNQPQHF; j_gene: TRBJ1-5; abundance: .; d_gene: .; v_gene: TRBV16
CDR3nt: TGTGCCAGTAGTAAAGTAGGGGACACGCTCAATCAGCCCCAGCATTTT; CDR3aa: CASSKVGDTLNQPQHF; j_gene: TRBJ1-5; abundance: once; d_gene: .; v_gene: TRBV19
CDR3nt: TGTGCCAGCTGGGCAGGGGGCTCCACTGAAGCTTTCTTT; CDR3aa: CASWAGGSTEAFF; j_gene: TRBJ1-1; abundance: .; d_gene: TRBD1; v_gene: TRBV2
CDR3nt: TGTGCCAGCAGTGTGATTCGTATGACGGGGAATTCACCCCTCCACTTT; CDR3aa: CASSVIRMTGNSPLHF; j_gene: TRBJ1-6; abundance: .; d_gene: .; v_gene: TRBV6-1
CDR3nt: TGTGCCAGCAGTTCCCCAAACAGGGGAAGAACTGAAGCTTTCTTT; CDR3aa: CASSSPNRGRTEAFF; j_gene: TRBJ1-1; abundance: .; d_gene: TRBD1; v_gene: TRBV6-2/TRBV6-3
CDR3nt: TGTGCCAGCTCACGGACAGCTCCCCGTTCACCCCTCCACTTT; CDR3aa: CASSRTAPRSPLHF; j_gene: TRBJ1-6; abundance: .; d_gene: .; v_gene: TRBV18
CDR3nt: TGTGCCAGCAGCTTAGCTACGGGAACAGGGAGTGAAAAACTGTTTTTT; CDR3aa: CASSLATGTGSEKLFF; j_gene: TRBJ1-4; abundance: once; d_gene: .; v_gene: TRBV7-9
CDR3nt: TGTGCCAGCTCACTACAGGGGCTTAGCGGTTATGGCTACACCTTC; CDR3aa: CASSLQGLSGYGYTF; j_gene: TRBJ1-2; abundance: .; d_gene: TRBD1; v_gene: TRBV18
CDR3nt: TGTGCCTGGAGTGTACTGGGGCGCAATCAGCCCCAGCATTTT; CDR3aa: CAWSVLGRNQPQHF; j_gene: TRBJ1-5; abundance: .; d_gene: .; v_gene: TRBV30
CDR3nt: TGCACCAGCAGCCAAGACGGGGTAGCGGGGGGCCGAGAGACCCAGTACTTC; CDR3aa: CTSSQDGVAGGRETQYF; j_gene: TRBJ2-5; abundance: .; d_gene: .; v_gene: TRBV1
CDR3nt: TGTGCCAGCAGCCAAATGGCGGGGGGCTACGAGCAGTACTTC; CDR3aa: CASSQMAGGYEQYF; j_gene: TRBJ2-7; abundance: .; d_gene: TRBD2; v_gene: TRBV3-1/TRBV3-2
CDR3nt: TGCGCCAGCAGCGCCCTTAGCGTCGGAGAGACCCAGTACTTC; CDR3aa: CASSALSVGETQYF; j_gene: TRBJ2-5; abundance: few; d_gene: .; v_gene: TRBV5-1
CDR3nt: TGTGCCAGCAGCCCCTGGGGCAGCGCCTACACCTTC; CDR3aa: CASSPWGSAYTF; j_gene: TRBJ1-2; abundance: .; d_gene: .; v_gene: TRBV3-1/TRBV3-2